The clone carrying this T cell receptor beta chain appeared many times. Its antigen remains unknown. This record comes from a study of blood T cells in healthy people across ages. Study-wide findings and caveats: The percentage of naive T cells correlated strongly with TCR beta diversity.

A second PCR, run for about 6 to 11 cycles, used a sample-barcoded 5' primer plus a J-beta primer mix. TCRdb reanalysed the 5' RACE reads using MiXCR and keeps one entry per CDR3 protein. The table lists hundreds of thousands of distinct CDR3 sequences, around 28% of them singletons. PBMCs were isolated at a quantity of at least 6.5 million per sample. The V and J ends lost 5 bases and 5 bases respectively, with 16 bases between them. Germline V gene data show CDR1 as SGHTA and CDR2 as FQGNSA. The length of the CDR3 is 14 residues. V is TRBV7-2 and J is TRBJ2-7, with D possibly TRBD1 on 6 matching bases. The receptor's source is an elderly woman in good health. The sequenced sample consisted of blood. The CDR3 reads CASSARDKRNEQYF. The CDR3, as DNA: TGTGCCAGCAGCGCCCGGGACAAACGGAACGAGCAGTACTTC.